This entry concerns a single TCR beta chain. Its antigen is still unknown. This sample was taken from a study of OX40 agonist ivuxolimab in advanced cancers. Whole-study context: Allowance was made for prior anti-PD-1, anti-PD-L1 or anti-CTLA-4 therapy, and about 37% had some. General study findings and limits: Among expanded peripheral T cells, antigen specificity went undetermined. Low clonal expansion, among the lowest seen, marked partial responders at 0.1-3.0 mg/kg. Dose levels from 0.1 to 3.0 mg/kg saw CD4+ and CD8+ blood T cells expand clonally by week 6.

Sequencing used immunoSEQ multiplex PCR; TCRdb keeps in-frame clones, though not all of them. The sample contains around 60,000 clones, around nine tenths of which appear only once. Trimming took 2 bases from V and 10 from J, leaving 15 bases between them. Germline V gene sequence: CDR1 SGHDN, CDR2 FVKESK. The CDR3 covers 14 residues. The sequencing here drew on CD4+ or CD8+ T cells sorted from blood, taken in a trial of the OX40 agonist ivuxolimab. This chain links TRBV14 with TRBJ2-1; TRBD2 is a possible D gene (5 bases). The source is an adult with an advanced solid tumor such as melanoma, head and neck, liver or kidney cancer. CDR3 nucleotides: TGTGCCAGCAGCCAATACGGGTCCTGGGAGGAGCAGTTCTTC. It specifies CASSQYGSWEEQFF.